One T cell receptor beta chain is described in this entry. Its antigen is not known. Repertoires were generated with immunoSEQ multiplex PCR, while TCRdb's copy carries only in-frame clones and drops some. The sample lists tens of thousands of clones, about 65% occurring once. After expansion with viral peptide pools in the ViraFEST assay, antigen-specific CD4+ T cells were sequenced. Cells that had been cultured for roughly 9 days were the source of isolated CD4+ T cells. Vaccine recipients, nucleocapsid antibody negative, had no prior SARS-CoV-2 infection. Roughly 1.9 million PBMC per well received 10 IU/ml IL-2 and 8 to 10 ug/ml peptides in culture. On day 3 and again on day 7, half the medium was replaced with IL-2 medium. This entry comes from a study of vaccination effects on CD4 cells after COVID-19. Study-level background: Of the BNT162b2 and mRNA-1273 vaccines, participants received two doses of one or the other. Study-level results: Whether induced by infection or by vaccine, clones showed marked clonal contraction late after vaccination.

The V end lost 2 bases, the J end lost 4 bases, and 9 bases lay between the germline ends. From germline, CDR1 is SGHTA and CDR2 FQGNSA. CDR3 length: 14 amino acids. Sequenced material: CD4+ T cells from PBMCs cultured with HCoV-OC43 spike peptides, taken before COVID-19 vaccination. Sample subset: HCoV-OC43 spike overlapping peptide pool stimulation. The chain carries TRBV7-2 and TRBJ1-3; D not certain. The clonotype was recovered from a human donor who received a COVID-19 vaccine. The CDR3 nucleotides are TGTGCCAGCAGCTTAAATTCAGACGGAAACACCATATATTTT. Amino acid sequence: CASSLNSDGNTIYF.